This TCR beta chain appears in the sequencing data of a study of blood T cell repertoires in COVID-19. Study-level information: The United States, Italy and Spain provided the acute and convalescent COVID-19 samples. The cDNA or gDNA used as material had been derived from T cells, B-cell-depleted T cells, or PBMCs.

Original methodology: By means of reference gene primer amplification, nucleated cell counts were estimated. Using immunoSEQ multiplex PCR, the repertoire was profiled, and TCRdb retains in-frame clones only, with some absent. Clone size and V and J calls were adopted from that table, with D and trimming inferred from the DNA. The data show around 130,000 clones, roughly four fifths seen once. The origin of this receptor is an elderly woman with acute or convalescent COVID-19. The sample was peripheral blood.

CDR3: CASSFATGPDTQYF. In DNA form, the CDR3 reads TGTGCCAGCAGCTTCGCTACAGGACCAGATACGCAGTATTTT. The rearrangement uses TRBV5-6 and TRBJ2-3; D might be TRBD1 (5 bases). The CDR3 has 14 residues. Germline loops: CDR1 SGHDT, CDR2 YYEEEE. Trimming took off 2 bases at V and 4 bases at J, with 11 bases between the two ends. Supplemented by reference TRBV5-6 and TRBJ2-3, the full variable domain reads DAGVTQSPTHLIKTRGQQVTLRCSPKSGHDTVSWYQQALGQGPQFIFQYYEEEERQRGNFPDRFSGHQFPNYSSELNVNALLLGDSALYLCASSFATGPDTQYFGPGTRLTVL.